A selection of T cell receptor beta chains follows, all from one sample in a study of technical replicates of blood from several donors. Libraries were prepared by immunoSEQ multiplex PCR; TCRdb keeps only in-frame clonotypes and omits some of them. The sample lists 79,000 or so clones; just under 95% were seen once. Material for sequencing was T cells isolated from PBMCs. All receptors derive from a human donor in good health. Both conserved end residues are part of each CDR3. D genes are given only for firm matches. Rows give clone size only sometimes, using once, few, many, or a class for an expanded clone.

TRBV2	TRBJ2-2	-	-	TGTGCCAGCAGTGATAAGGAGATCGCGAACACCGGGGAGCTGTTTTTT	CASSDKEIANTGELFF
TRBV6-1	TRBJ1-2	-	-	TGTGCCAGCAGTGATCAGGGCAGGGCATACAACTATGGCTACACCTTC	CASSDQGRAYNYGYTF
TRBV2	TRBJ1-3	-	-	TGTGCCAGCAATAGGGGCGCGGAAAACACCATATATTTT	CASNRGAENTIYF
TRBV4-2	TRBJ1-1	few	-	TGTGCCAGCAGCCAAGCAGGGGCAACTGAAGCTTTCTTT	CASSQAGATEAFF
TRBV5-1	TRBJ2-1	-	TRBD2	TGCGCCAGCAGCCAATTAGCGGGAGGGGGTAATGAGCAGTTCTTC	CASSQLAGGGNEQFF
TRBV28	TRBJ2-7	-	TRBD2	TGTGCCAGCAGCTATCCCCCTAGCGGGAGGTCCCAACGTGGCGAGCAGTACTTC	CASSYPPSGRSQRGEQYF
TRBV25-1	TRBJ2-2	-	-	TGTGCCAGCAGTGATAGGAGGGCCCCGGGGACCGGGGAGCTGTTTTTT	CASSDRRAPGTGELFF
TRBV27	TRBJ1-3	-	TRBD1	TGTGCCAGCAGTCGGGACAGGGAGAGGGGAAACACCATATATTTT	CASSRDRERGNTIYF
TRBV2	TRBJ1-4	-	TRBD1	TGTGCCAGCAGCCTCACAGGGGCGGCTAATGAAAAACTGTTTTTT	CASSLTGAANEKLFF
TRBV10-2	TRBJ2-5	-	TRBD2	TGCGCCAGCAGAGCGGGACCCCCGGGGACCCAGTACTTC	CASRAGPPGTQYF
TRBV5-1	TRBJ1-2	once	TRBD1	TGCGCCAGCAGGCTCTACAGGGGGCGGGATGGCTACACCTTC	CASRLYRGRDGYTF
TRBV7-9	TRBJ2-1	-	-	TGTGCCAGCAGATTAGGGCCCCCAGATGAGCAGTTCTTC	CASRLGPPDEQFF
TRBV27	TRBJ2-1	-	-	TGTGCCAGCAGTTTACGGAGCTCCTACAATGAGCAGTTCTTC	CASSLRSSYNEQFF
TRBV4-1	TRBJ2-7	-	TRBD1	TGCGCCAGCAGCCCGGGACAGGGGGCTTCCTACGAGCAGTACTTC	CASSPGQGASYEQYF
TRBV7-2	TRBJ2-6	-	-	TGTGCCAGCAGCTCGTCTTATAGCTCTGGGGCCAACGTCCTGACTTTC	CASSSSYSSGANVLTF
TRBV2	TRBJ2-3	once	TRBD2	TGTGCCAGCATTCCGACTAGCGGAGTTCTCACAGATACGCAGTATTTT	CASIPTSGVLTDTQYF
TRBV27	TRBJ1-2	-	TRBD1	TGTGCCAGCAGCCCCGGGACAGGGTCCCCGATACTCTATGGCTACACCTTC	CASSPGTGSPILYGYTF
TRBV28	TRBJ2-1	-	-	TGTGCCAGCAGTTTCCTGGCGGCTAAGTACAATGAGCAGTTCTTC	CASSFLAAKYNEQFF
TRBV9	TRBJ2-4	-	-	TGTGCCAGCAGCGTGGACTATTTGACCAAAAACATTCAGTACTTC	CASSVDYLTKNIQYF
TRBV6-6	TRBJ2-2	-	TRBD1	TGTGCCAGCAGAATGAGGGACAGGAGTACCGGGGAGCTGTTTTTT	CASRMRDRSTGELFF
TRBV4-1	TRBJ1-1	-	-	TGCGCCAGCAGCCAAGTAGCTTATAGGTATCACACTGAAGCTTTCTTT	CASSQVAYRYHTEAFF
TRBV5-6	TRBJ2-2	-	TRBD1	TGTGCCAGCAGCAGGCTAGACAGGGGGATGAGTACCGGGGAGCTGTTTTTT	CASSRLDRGMSTGELFF
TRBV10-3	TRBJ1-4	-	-	TGTGCCATCAGTGAGTCTTTTGGGGAGGGCAGCGAAAAACTGTTTTTT	CAISESFGEGSEKLFF
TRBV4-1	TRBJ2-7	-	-	TGCGCCAGCAGCCAAGCGGACTACTACGAGCAGTACTTC	CASSQADYYEQYF
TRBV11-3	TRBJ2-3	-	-	TGTGCCAGCAGCTCCGGGAGATCCACAGATACGCAGTATTTT	CASSSGRSTDTQYF
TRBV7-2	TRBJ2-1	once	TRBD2	TGTGCCAGCAGCCTTCTAGCGGGAAACTACAATGAGCAGTTCTTC	CASSLLAGNYNEQFF
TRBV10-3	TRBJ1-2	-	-	TGTGCCATCAGTGAGGACAGGTCGGGCGGCTACACCTTC	CAISEDRSGGYTF
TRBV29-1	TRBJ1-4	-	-	TGCAGCGTTCACACAGCAACTAATGAAAAACTGTTTTTT	CSVHTATNEKLFF
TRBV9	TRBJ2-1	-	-	TGTGCCAGCAGCGTAGTGAGCATCAATGAGCAGTTCTTC	CASSVVSINEQFF